This T cell receptor (beta chain) is drawn from a study of shared clonotypes between healthy human individuals. This table comes from immunoSEQ multiplex PCR, and its TCRdb copy is limited to in-frame clones, with some not included. The sample contains approximately 1.9 million clones, 93% of which appear only once. Naivety among CD8 cells was defined by CD45RO negativity and positive CCR7 selection, thereby excluding terminally differentiated effector memory CD45RA+ cells. The CDR3 is made up of 14 amino acids. CDR1 and CDR2 (germline): SEHNR, FQNEAQ (reference sequence). The V end was cut by 1 base, the J end by 5 bases, with 12 bases between.

Material: naive CD8+ T cells from PBMCs. The source is a man aged 18 to 30 in good health. Some clones in this sample may be carry-over from other donors' samples. The rearrangement links TRBV7-9 to TRBJ2-7; the D gene could be TRBD1 or TRBD2 (6 bases each). The CDR3 bases are TGTGCCAGCAGCTTAGGCGCCGGGGGCCACGAGCAGTACTTC. Protein sequence: CASSLGAGGHEQYF.